The clone carrying this T cell receptor beta chain was counted many times. The antigen is not known. The entry originates in a study of T cells in Graves' hyperthyroidism and ophthalmopathy. Graves' hyperthyroidism is called stable when ophthalmopathy does not progress within 18 months. Uncontrolled infection, other autoimmune disease, pregnancy and lactation each barred patients from inclusion. Study conclusions and caveats: In the blood, most expanded thyroid clonotypes above 0.001 appeared as well.

RNA transcripts yielded amplified TCR beta CDR3 regions. HTBI primers drove first-round RT-PCR of the TCR CDR3. TCRdb re-derived calls from the multiplex PCR reads in MiXCR, one entry per CDR3 protein. The sample consists of approximately 210,000 distinct CDR3 sequences, roughly 15% of them appearing once. This CDR3 contains 13 residues. Per germline, CDR1 KGHSH and CDR2 LQKENI. Trimming shortened V by 4 bases and J by 4 bases, and 9 bases separated the two germline ends. The chain carries TRBV18 and TRBJ2-3; D is ambiguous. Sequenced input: blood. This receptor was taken from a man aged 45 to 65 with Graves' hyperthyroidism. The CDR3: CASSRGDADTQYF. For the CDR3, the DNA is TGTGCCAGCTCACGGGGTGACGCAGATACGCAGTATTTT.